This T cell receptor beta chain was recorded in a study of cytomegalovirus exposure and HLA in healthy donors. This PCR relied on a set of 60 Vbeta primers and 13 Jbeta primers. TCRdb keeps only in-frame clones here, not all; method: immunoSEQ multiplex PCR. The sample holds about 160,000 clones, roughly four fifths seen once. About this clone: What it binds is not known.

Looked up from germline, CDR1 is SGHRS and CDR2 is YFSETQ. This CDR3 spans 12 amino acids. V was cut by 0 bases and J by 5 bases, with 5 bases left in between. Study results and caveats: Later work associated roughly 15,000 TCR beta sequences with HLA alleles at 0.05 false discovery rate.

The chain uses TRBV5-1 and TRBJ1-1; D is unresolved. The sequence was obtained from a girl aged 2-15 years in good health and CMV-seropositive. Sample: PBMCs. The CDR3 bases are TGCGCCAGCAGCTTGGATATGACTGAAGCTTTCTTT. It is translated as CASSLDMTEAFF.